The clone carrying this TCR beta chain turned up a few times. These data belong to a study of control samples from healthy donors and cancer patients. The method was immunoSEQ multiplex PCR; TCRdb's version includes in-frame clones alone and lacks a portion of them. The sample lists 120,000 or so clones; approximately 87% were seen once. Germline loops: CDR1 SGDLS, CDR2 YYNGEE. The V and J ends lost 0 bases and 4 bases respectively, with 13 bases between them. The CDR3 covers 15 residues. The V and J genes are TRBV9 and TRBJ1-2; no reliable D call. Specimen: blood. The clonotype originates from a man aged 25-45 years in good health. As DNA, the CDR3 is TGTGCCAGCAGCGTAGGTAGGGTTTCAGGCTATGGCTACACCTTC. Translation gives CASSVGRVSGYGYTF.